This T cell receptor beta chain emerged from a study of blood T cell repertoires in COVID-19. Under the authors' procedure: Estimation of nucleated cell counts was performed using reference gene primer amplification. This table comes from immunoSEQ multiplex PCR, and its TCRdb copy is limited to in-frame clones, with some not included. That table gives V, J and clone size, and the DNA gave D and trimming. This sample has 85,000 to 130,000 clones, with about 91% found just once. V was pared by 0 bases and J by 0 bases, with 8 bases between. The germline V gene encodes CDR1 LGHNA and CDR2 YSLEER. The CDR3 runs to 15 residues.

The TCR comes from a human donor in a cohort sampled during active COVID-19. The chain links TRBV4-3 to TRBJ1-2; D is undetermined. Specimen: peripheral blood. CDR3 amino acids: CASSQEASPNYGYTF. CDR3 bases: TGCGCCAGCAGCCAAGAGGCAAGTCCTAACTATGGCTACACCTTC.